This T cell receptor (beta chain) was retrieved from a study of cytomegalovirus exposure and HLA in healthy donors. Sequenced by immunoSEQ multiplex PCR; TCRdb stores in-frame clones only, minus some. The data contain under 150,000 clones, around 87% of them seen just once; the ten biggest clones take up 7.5% to 9%. This clone occurred a few times. Germline loops: CDR1 LNHNV, CDR2 YYDKDF (reference sequence). Trimming took off 6 bases at V and 8 bases at J, with 19 bases between the two ends. CDR3 length: 15 amino acids. What was sequenced was PBMCs. The chain carries TRBV15 and TRBJ1-4, with a tentative D call TRBD1 (6 bases). This clonotype originated in a man aged 18-30 years in good health and CMV-seropositive. The CDR3, as DNA: TGTGCCACCAGGGGGAACAGGGAAGTTAACGAAAAACTGTTTTTT. Protein product: CATRGNREVNEKLFF.